The entry that follows covers one T cell receptor beta chain sequence. This clonotype has only a few counts. Its antigen is still unknown. Per-base quality was not reported, and no clone a single base away is much larger than it. Library generation was performed with 5' RACE. The sample was run on an Illumina HiSeq 2500. The second PCR ran for roughly 7 to 12 cycles and used a J-beta primer mix along with a sample-barcoded 5' primer. A unique molecular identifier was introduced onto each TCR beta cDNA molecule by a template-switch 5' adaptor carrying 12 random nucleotides. Each sample yielded at least 2.5 million CDR3-containing paired-end reads. The Mint cDNA synthesis kit, primed by a TRBC-specific oligonucleotide, was used to synthesize first-strand cDNA from all RNA. All cDNA was treated with uracil-DNA glycosylase and then went through a first 18-cycle PCR with the universal primers M1SS and BC2_uni_R. Per the authors' processing: For normalization, 1 million high-quality reads, each with a distinct molecular identifier, were randomly selected from each sample. Instead of being binned into consensus sequences, reads that shared molecular identifiers were thrown out. MiTCR, set to a Q25 quality threshold and the strictest error-elimination algorithm, was used for CDR3 identification, clonotype clustering and error correction. A nonparametric unseen species model with Euler transformation was used to estimate lower-bound total TCR beta diversity. Starting from the raw public reads, TCRdb applied fastp trimming at Q25, assembled clones with MiXCR and retained in-frame beta chains. Under each unique CDR3 protein, matching rows form one entry showing the most common genes and DNA. TCRdb, not the authors, supplied the V and J calls. This sample comprises 750,000 or so distinct CDR3 sequences, around 25% of them detected only once. The ten largest clones take up more than 8.5% of the sample.

These data originate in a study of blood T cells in healthy people across ages (dated by TCRdb to about 2015). With regard to the full study: In model experiments, template switching captured roughly one uniquely barcoded TCR beta cDNA molecule for every two T cells. Two additional independent replicas of 1 million unique cDNA reads from the same blood draw were analyzed for two donors (one aged 18 to 30 and one aged 80 or older). Four age groups were formed from the donors: young (average approximately 15 years), middle-aged (around 40), aged (62) and long-lived (around 82). Age-related changes in TCR beta repertoire diversity were measured in the study by deep sequencing normalized with unique cDNA molecular identifiers. Findings and caveats that apply to the study as a whole: Compared with the aged group, the long-lived group had more naive CD4+ T cells, fewer expanded clones and increased TCR diversity, suggesting age selection. Bulk unsorted PBMC profiling prevented conclusive comparison of naive and antigen-experienced compartments. The CMV infection status of donors was not known, potentially confounding age-related changes in expanded clonotypes. Estimates of total diversity from one million sequenced T cells were regarded as lower bounds and underestimates. There was a strong correlation between observed TCR beta diversity and the percentage of naive T cells measured by flow cytometry. As age increased, observed TCR beta diversity per million T cells dropped in a roughly linear way, and a significant reduction was already evident by age 40.

The CDR3 sequence holds 14 residues, the cysteine and phenylalanine included. The entry retains the CDR3 DNA only, 42 bases that are in frame from base 1. From V the trimming removes 2 bases and from J it removes 8 bases, while the gene matches leave 8 bases of the junction unaccounted for. CDR1 and CDR2, per the germline V gene, are SGHRS and YFSETQ. Donors were 39 systemically healthy Caucasian individuals from Russia aged about 6 to 100 years. Roughly 9 milliliters of peripheral blood were drawn from each donor into EDTA-treated Vacutainer tubes. PBMCs were isolated by Ficoll-Paque density-gradient centrifugation, with at least 7 million obtained per sample. Trizol reagent was used to extract total RNA from PBMCs, with at least 5 micrograms per sample. The percentages of naive CD45RAhigh/CD27high T cells were determined by flow cytometry on a PBMC aliquot from every donor. These data are also associated with another study on T cells of mothers and their children. Taken from the second paper: The donors were nine systemically healthy Caucasian individuals, made up of three mothers and their six children. cDNA synthesis consumed the entire amount of extracted RNA, loaded at about 1.5 ug RNA in each 15 ul reaction. Sample barcodes and 2-4 random nucleotides were added via the M1S primer in the second PCR. More than 8 million TCR beta CDR3 reads were obtained from each mother, and about 3 million reads were obtained from each child. TCR recombination output is similarly shaped by thymic selection in related and unrelated pairs, with a minor effect exerted by inherited differences. Normalized repertoire overlap in related mother-child pairs was always slightly higher than in unrelated mother-child pairs, but the difference was never significant. No persistent microchimeric T cell clones were detected, at a sensitivity of 80 to 100 clones per million clonotypes. In the study, deep NGS was used to compare the TCR beta repertoires of mothers and children, and features distinguishing related mother-child pairs from unrelated individuals were sought. Mothers averaged about 40 +/- 4 years of age and children averaged about 10 +/- 4 years. After adapters were ligated using NEBNext reagents, the libraries underwent 100+100 nt paired-end sequencing on an Illumina HiSeq 2000. To prevent cross-contamination, the mother and child libraries were prepared one month apart and sequenced in separate runs. For each donor, between about 500,000 and 2,200,000 distinct TCR beta clonotypes were identified. Naive TCR beta clonotypes were estimated from low-frequency clonotypes matched to each donor's FACS-determined naive share, without sorting.

The sequence derives from a boy aged 5-17 years in good health. The chain links TRBV5-1 with TRBJ1-2, and 8 junction bases match TRBD1. The sequenced material came from blood. The nucleotides are TGCGCCAGCAGCTTTGGCCAGGGGGCGGAGGGCTACACCTTC. It translates to CASSFGQGAEGYTF.